These 3 T cell receptor beta chains were sequenced from one sample in a study of a mutant IDH1 vaccine in newly diagnosed glioma. What these receptors recognize is not known. The repertoire was sequenced with immunoSEQ multiplex PCR; TCRdb's copy has only in-frame clones and lacks some. Of approximately 57,000 clones in the sample, about 81% were seen once. The time point here: week 23, last vaccination. Topical imiquimod was applied with each vaccine dose, which held 300 ug of mutant IDH1 20-mer peptide. The material was PBMCs, obtained from a glioma patient whose treatment included an IDH1 peptide vaccine. These receptors were collected from a woman aged 40 to 55 with glioma. Some clones in this sample may be carry-over from other donors' samples.

The chain couples TRBV18 to TRBJ1-2, with 8 bases fitting TRBD1. Germline CDR1 KGHSH, CDR2 LQKENI. After removal of 3 bases from V and 2 bases from J, the junction contained 5 bases not matched to a gene. This CDR3 has 15 residues. CDR3: CASSPGDRKNYGYTF. CDR3 nucleotides: TGTGCCAGCTCACCCGGGGACAGGAAAAACTATGGCTACACCTTC.

This chain links TRBV7-9 with TRBJ1-3; D might be TRBD1 (5 bases). Germline V gene data show CDR1 as SEHNR and CDR2 as FQNEAQ (reference sequence). The CDR3 is 15 amino acids. Trimming took 5 bases from V and 4 from J, leaving 15 bases between them. The CDR3 sequence: CASSTTAKSGNTIYF. The DNA of the CDR3 is TGTGCCAGCAGCACGACAGCGAAGTCCGGAAACACCATATATTTT.

This sequence joins TRBV10-3 and TRBJ1-2; D is perhaps TRBD1 (5 bases). CDR1 ENHRY and CDR2 SYGVKD come from the germline V gene. Trimming removed 2 bases from V and 4 bases from J, with 11 bases in between. The length of the CDR3 is 14 residues. In DNA, the CDR3 is TGTGCCATCAGTGAGCTTGACAGATCCTATGGCTACACCTTC. Amino acid sequence: CAISELDRSYGYTF.